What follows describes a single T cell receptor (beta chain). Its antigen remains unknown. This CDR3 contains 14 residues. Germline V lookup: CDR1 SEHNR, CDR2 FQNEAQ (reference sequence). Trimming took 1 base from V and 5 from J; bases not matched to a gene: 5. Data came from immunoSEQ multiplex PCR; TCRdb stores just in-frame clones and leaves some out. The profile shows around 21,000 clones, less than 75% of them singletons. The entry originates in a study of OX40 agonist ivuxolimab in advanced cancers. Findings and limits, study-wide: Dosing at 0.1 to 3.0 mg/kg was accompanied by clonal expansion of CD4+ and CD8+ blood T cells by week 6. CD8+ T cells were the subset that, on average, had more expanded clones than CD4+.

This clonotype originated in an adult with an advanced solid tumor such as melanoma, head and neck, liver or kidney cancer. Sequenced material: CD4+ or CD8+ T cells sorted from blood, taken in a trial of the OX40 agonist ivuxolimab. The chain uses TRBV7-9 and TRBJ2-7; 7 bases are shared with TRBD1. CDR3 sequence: CASSLGTGMNEQYF. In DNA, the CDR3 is TGTGCCAGCAGCTTAGGGACAGGTATGAACGAGCAGTACTTC.